The 18 T cell receptor beta chains below come from one sample, sequenced in a study of shared clonotypes between healthy human individuals. Data came from immunoSEQ multiplex PCR; TCRdb stores just in-frame clones and leaves some out. The sample has roughly 2.5 million clones; around nine tenths are singletons. Sequenced input: naive CD4+ T cells sorted from blood. Subset described: CD45RA+ positively selected. The receptor source for this set is a man between 18 and 29 years old in good health.

V and J are TRBV18 and TRBJ1-2; 7 bases map to TRBD1. V dropped 5 bases and J dropped 2; count of bases not matched to a gene: 5. CDR3 length equals 14 residues. The germline V gene has CDR1 KGHSH and CDR2 LQKENI. Here the CDR3 DNA reads TGTGCCAGCTCAGAAGGGGACAGAAACTATGGCTACACCTTC. Amino acid sequence: CASSEGDRNYGYTF.

This sequence joins TRBV7-9 and TRBJ2-5, with 7 bases that match TRBD2. V shed 2 bases and J 4 bases; nucleotides not matched to a gene: 10. CDR1 is SEHNR, CDR2 FQNEAQ, per germline (reference sequence). The CDR3 is made up of 16 amino acids. DNA of the CDR3: TGTGCCAGCAGCTTAAACGGCGCGGGAGTGGGAGAGACCCAGTACTTC. Amino acid sequence: CASSLNGAGVGETQYF.

The V gene is TRBV6-6, the J gene TRBJ2-5, with 12 nucleotides matching TRBD2. Germline trimming cut 2 bases from V and 5 bases from J; bases unmatched to any gene: 6. Per germline, CDR1 MNHNY and CDR2 SVGAGI (reference sequence). This CDR3 is 16 amino acids long. The CDR3 reads CASSYGTSGPGETQYF. CDR3 bases: TGTGCCAGCAGTTACGGGACTAGCGGGCCCGGGGAGACCCAGTACTTC.

Details on this clone: At the DNA level, this CDR3 is encoded by other sequences in the same sample as well. This rearrangement joins TRBV19 to TRBJ1-6, with unresolved D. Trimming cost V 5 bases and J 1 base, with 6 bases left between them. The length of the CDR3 is 14 residues. Germline CDR1 reads LNHDA; CDR2 reads SQIVND (reference sequence). The CDR3 region is CASSGGSYNSPLHF. The DNA for the CDR3 is TGTGCCAGTAGTGGCGGGTCCTATAATTCACCCCTCCACTTT.

The CDR3: CASRDGTTYEQYF. CDR3 in DNA: TGTGCCAGCAGAGACGGGACTACCTACGAGCAGTACTTC. This sequence joins TRBV2 and TRBJ2-7; 7 nucleotides line up with TRBD2. The CDR3 covers 13 residues. J lost 2 bases, V lost 6 bases, and 4 bases had no gene match. The germline V gene encodes CDR1 SNHLY and CDR2 FYNNEI.

About this clone itself: Other DNA variants within this sample encode the same CDR3. This chain uses TRBV6-1 with TRBJ2-3; D is perhaps TRBD2 (5 bases). Trimming stripped 4 bases from V and 1 base from J, with 9 bases between. CDR1 is MNHNS, CDR2 SASEGT, per germline. The CDR3 covers 14 residues. The CDR3 region is CASSVSGGTDTQYF. In DNA, the CDR3 is TGTGCCAGCAGTGTGAGCGGTGGCACAGATACGCAGTATTTT.

V gene TRBV7-2 combines with J gene TRBJ2-2; D gene ambiguous. Per the germline V gene, CDR1 is SGHTA and CDR2 is FQGNSA. The V end was cut by 1 base, the J end by 2 bases, with 20 bases between. This CDR3 spans 19 amino acids. This CDR3 reads CASSLGGVGLQINTGELFF. The DNA of the CDR3 is TGTGCCAGCAGCTTAGGGGGTGTTGGCCTCCAGATAAACACCGGGGAGCTGTTTTTT.

V is TRBV28 and J is TRBJ2-5, with D perhaps matching TRBD1 or TRBD2 (6 bases each). Germline V CDR1 and CDR2: MDHEN, SYDVKM. V was trimmed by 2 bases and J by 5 bases, leaving 15 bases between them. The CDR3 contains 15 residues. The CDR3 region has the DNA TGTGCCAGCAGTTTAGGAGGGGTAAGGGGGGAGACCCAGTACTTC. Amino acids: CASSLGGVRGETQYF.

With regard to this clone: Other nucleotide sequences from this sample produce the same CDR3. V gene TRBV18 combines with J gene TRBJ1-2; D uncertain. Trimming removed 0 bases at V and 2 bases at J, with 7 bases between. The CDR3 is made up of 14 amino acids. Looked up from germline, CDR1 is KGHSH and CDR2 is LQKENI. The CDR3 is CASSPPEGNYGYTF. The CDR3 DNA reads as TGTGCCAGCTCACCACCGGAGGGAAACTATGGCTACACCTTC.

The V and J genes are TRBV4-1 and TRBJ1-5, with D possibly TRBD1 on 5 matching bases. The V and J ends lost 5 bases and 6 bases respectively, with 14 bases between them. CDR1 and CDR2 (germline): MGHRA, YSYEKL. CDR3 size: 14 residues. CDR3 amino acids: CASSDTPGGQPQHF. In nucleotides, the CDR3 is TGCGCCAGCAGCGACACACCCGGGGGTCAGCCCCAGCATTTT.

A single count supports this clone. The rearrangement uses TRBV30 and TRBJ1-2; D is unclear. The CDR3 totals 15 residues. Germline V gene sequence: CDR1 GTSNPN, CDR2 SVGIG (reference sequence). V was shortened by 1 base and J by 2 bases, with 14 bases between the two germline ends. The CDR3 protein is CAWSARPQGNYGYTF. The CDR3, as DNA: TGTGCCTGGAGTGCCCGACCACAAGGAAACTATGGCTACACCTTC. Complete variable domain (other parts from reference TRBV30 and TRBJ1-2): SQTIHQWPATLVQPVGSPLSLECTVEGTSNPNLYWYRQAAGRGLQLLFYSVGIGQISSEVPQNLSASRPQDRQFILSSKKLLLSDSGFYLCAWSARPQGNYGYTFGSGTRLTVV.

As for this clone: The same CDR3 also results from other DNA sequences found in this sample. This rearrangement joins TRBV5-1 to TRBJ2-3; D ambiguous. This CDR3 region has 12 residues. V lost 4 bases to trimming and J lost 0 bases, with 3 bases between them. The germline CDR1 and CDR2 sequences are SGHRS and YFSETQ. DNA for the CDR3: TGCGCCAGCAGCACTAGCACAGATACGCAGTATTTT. Protein: CASSTSTDTQYF.

The chain has TRBV6-1 and TRBJ1-1; a possible D gene is TRBD1 (6 bases). The CDR3 runs 11 residues. V lost 6 bases to trimming and J lost 7 bases, with 9 bases between them. Germline values: CDR1 MNHNS, CDR2 SASEGT. The DNA of the CDR3 is TGTGCCAGCAGACAGGGCAGTGAAGCTTTCTTT. Amino acid sequence: CASRQGSEAFF.

The V call is TRBV25-1, the J call TRBJ1-6, with D tentatively TRBD1 (5 bases). This CDR3 is built from 14 residues. V lost 7 bases and J 5 bases, leaving 12 bases between the germline ends. Germline loops: CDR1 MGHDK, CDR2 SYGVNS. The CDR3 sequence: CASTRDGDNSPLHF. The CDR3 bases are TGTGCCAGCACCCGGGACGGCGATAATTCACCCCTCCACTTT.

This chain uses TRBV6-1 with TRBJ2-7; D perhaps matches TRBD2 (8 bases). V lost 4 bases to trimming and J lost 4 bases, with 23 bases between them. The V gene's germline CDR1 is MNHNS and CDR2 SASEGT. There are 17 residues in the CDR3. As DNA, the CDR3 is TGTGCCAGCAGTGCTCTCTCTTCGGGAGGGGGCATGTACGAGCAGTACTTC. Translation gives CASSALSSGGGMYEQYF.

CDR3 amino acids: CASSVATSIPQETQYF. The CDR3 DNA reads as TGTGCCAGCAGCGTAGCGACTAGCATACCCCAAGAGACCCAGTACTTC. V gene TRBV9 combines with J gene TRBJ2-5, with 7 bases identical to TRBD2. The V segment lost 0 bases and the J segment 1 base; nucleotides outside the gene matches: 6. The germline gives CDR1 SGDLS, CDR2 YYNGEE. This CDR3 comprises 16 residues. The full variable domain, rest sourced from reference TRBV9 and TRBJ2-5, is DSGVTQTPKHLITATGQRVTLRCSPRSGDLSVYWYQQSLDQGLQFLIQYYNGEERAKGNILERFSAQQFPDLHSELNLSSLELGDSALYFCASSVATSIPQETQYFGPGTRLLVL.

With respect to this clone: The identical CDR3 is also encoded by other nucleotide sequences in the sample. V usage is TRBV5-4 and J usage is TRBJ1-2; no definite D call. The germline gives CDR1 SGHNT, CDR2 YYREEE (reference sequence). The CDR3 has 13 amino acids. With 5 bases removed from V and 5 bases from J, the gap between germline ends came to 13 bases. The CDR3 DNA reads TGTGCCAGCAGTCCCGGTCGTGATTATGGCTACACCTTC. It specifies CASSPGRDYGYTF.

For this clone: Other DNA sequences of this sample code for an identical CDR3. The V and J genes are TRBV10-3 and TRBJ2-3, with D maybe TRBD2 (6 bases). V was pared by 0 bases and J by 1 base, with 14 bases between. The CDR3 loop spans 17 amino acids. CDR1 ENHRY and CDR2 SYGVKD come from the germline V gene. As DNA, the CDR3 is TGTGCCATCAGTGAGTCGAGGGGCGGCGGGGGCACAGATACGCAGTATTTT. Its translation: CAISESRGGGGTDTQYF.